Listed here are 30 T cell receptor beta chains from one sample, sequenced in a study of OX40 agonist ivuxolimab in advanced cancers. Profiling relied on immunoSEQ multiplex PCR, and the TCRdb table lists in-frame clones only, not all of them. The data show about 69,000 clones, around 89% seen once. Specimen: CD4+ or CD8+ T cells sorted from blood, collected in a trial of the OX40 agonist ivuxolimab. The source of these receptors is an adult with an advanced solid tumor such as melanoma, head and neck, liver or kidney cancer.

This rearrangement joins TRBV7-6 to TRBJ2-2, with 7 bases fitting TRBD2. From germline, CDR1 is SGHVS and CDR2 FNYEAQ. The CDR3 sequence is 15 residues long. V was pared by 2 bases and J by 6 bases, with 6 bases of the junction left unmatched. The CDR3, as DNA: TGTGCCAGCAGCTTATCGGGGGGAAGATCCGGGGAGCTGTTTTTT. It specifies CASSLSGGRSGELFF.

The chain is built from TRBV27 and TRBJ2-1; 8 bases line up with TRBD2. Per germline, CDR1 MNHEY and CDR2 SMNVEV (reference sequence). This CDR3 has 15 residues. V lost 3 bases to trimming and J lost 8 bases; unmatched junction nucleotides: 9. CDR3 in DNA: TGTGCCAGCAGTTTCCGAGCGGGAGCGGGCGATGAGCAGTTCTTC. Translation gives CASSFRAGAGDEQFF.

This chain connects TRBV4-3 to TRBJ1-5; D remains ambiguous. Trimming stripped 0 bases from V and 6 bases from J, with 15 bases between. CDR3 length: 16 amino acids. Germline CDR1 LGHNA, CDR2 YSLEER. The CDR3 is CASSQEVAPPSQPQHF. The DNA of the CDR3 is TGCGCCAGCAGCCAAGAGGTAGCCCCACCCAGTCAGCCCCAGCATTTT.

The CDR3 protein is CASALAGSTDTQYF. The CDR3 DNA follows: TGTGCCTCAGCCCTAGCGGGCAGCACAGATACGCAGTATTTT. The chain employs TRBV9 and TRBJ2-3; 8 positions match TRBD2. Germline CDR1 and CDR2: SGDLS and YYNGEE. The CDR3 runs to 14 residues. The V gene end was trimmed by 10 bases and the J gene end by 0 bases; junction bases not matched to a gene: 7.

The CDR3, as DNA: TGTGCCAGCACCCTAGATGGCAGGGAAGCTTTCTTT. Translating gives CASTLDGREAFF. The rearrangement links TRBV9 to TRBJ1-1, with D uncertain. Germline values: CDR1 SGDLS, CDR2 YYNGEE. There are 12 residues in the CDR3. Trimming stripped 6 bases from V and 8 bases from J, with 14 bases between.

V usage is TRBV4-1 and J usage is TRBJ2-7, with D possibly matching TRBD1 (6 bases). Deletions cut 1 base from V and 5 bases from J, with 9 bases between. Germline CDR1 is MGHRA and CDR2 is YSYEKL. CDR3 size: 13 residues. The CDR3 DNA follows: TGCGCCAGCAGCCAAGTACAGGGACACGAGCAGTACTTC. It codes for CASSQVQGHEQYF.

In nucleotides, the CDR3 is TGTGCCAGCAGTTACTCGATGCAGGGGTGGGCTGAAGCTTTCTTT. Encoded protein: CASSYSMQGWAEAFF. The chain recombines TRBV6-6 with TRBJ1-1; D possibly corresponds to TRBD1 (6 bases). The V gene's germline CDR1 is MNHNY and CDR2 SVGAGI (reference sequence). CDR3 length: 15 residues. Trimming removed 0 bases from V and 6 bases from J, with 14 bases in between.

This clone appeared once. J is TRBJ1-1 and V is TRBV6-6; 10 nucleotides line up with TRBD1. Germline CDR1 is MNHNY and CDR2 is SVGAGI (reference sequence). After removal of 5 bases from V and 5 bases from J, the junction contained 8 bases not matched to a gene. The CDR3 extends over 15 amino acids. As DNA, the CDR3 is TGTGCCAGCAGTCAGGACAGGGGGAAATATACTGAAGCTTTCTTT. Translating it yields CASSQDRGKYTEAFF.

The chain employs TRBV4-2 and TRBJ1-4; TRBD1 matches at 11 bases. The V and J ends lost 1 base and 6 bases, in that order; junction bases with no gene match: 10. The CDR3 sequence is 18 residues long. The germline gives CDR1 LGHNA, CDR2 YNFKEQ. CDR3 residues: CASSQVLVLGQGDEKLFF. CDR3 DNA sequence: TGTGCCAGCAGCCAAGTTTTAGTATTGGGACAGGGGGATGAAAAACTGTTTTTT.

The V gene is TRBV10-3, the J gene TRBJ1-5; 10 nucleotides agree with TRBD1. This CDR3 region has 13 residues. Germline lookup yields CDR1 ENHRY and CDR2 SYGVKD. J was trimmed by 5 bases and V by 11 bases; bases with no gene match: 6. The CDR3 sequence is CAPSGTGDQPQHF. The CDR3 coding sequence is TGTGCCCCCTCAGGGACAGGGGATCAGCCCCAGCATTTT.

In its sample, this clone was seen a few times. One junction end disagrees with the germline gene, perhaps due to a read error. The V and J genes are TRBV7-7 and TRBJ2-2; no definite D call. Looked up from germline, CDR1 is SSHAT and CDR2 is FNYEAQ (reference sequence). The CDR3 runs 13 residues. Here the CDR3 reads CASSRTAAGELFF. The CDR3 bases are TGTGCTAGCAGCAGGACCGCGGCCGGGGAGCTGTTTTTT. The full variable domain, its missing parts supplied by reference TRBV7-7 and TRBJ2-2, is GAGVSQSPRYKVTKRGQDVTLRCDPISSHATLYWYQQALGQGPEFLTYFNYEAQPDKSGLPSDRFSAERPEGSISTLTIQRTEQRDSAMYRCASSRTAAGELFFGEGSRLTVL.

This chain joins TRBV7-3 and TRBJ2-3; TRBD2 agrees at 7 bases. This CDR3 spans 15 amino acids. Germline V CDR1 and CDR2: SGHTA, FQGTGA. After removal of 0 bases from V and 0 bases from J, the junction contained 0 bases not matched to a gene. The CDR3 loop is CASSLTSGSTDTQYF. Here the CDR3 DNA reads TGTGCCAGCAGCTTAACTAGCGGGAGCACAGATACGCAGTATTTT.

As DNA, the CDR3 is TGCGCCAGCAGCCAAGTGACAGGCAATCAGCCCCAGCATTTT. Translated: CASSQVTGNQPQHF. The chain has TRBV4-3 and TRBJ1-5, with D perhaps TRBD1 (5 bases). Trimming took 1 base from V and 2 from J, leaving 6 bases between them. Germline V lookup: CDR1 LGHNA, CDR2 YSLEER. The CDR3 extends over 14 amino acids.

Sample share makes this clone medium-sized. This rearrangement joins TRBV7-9 to TRBJ1-4, with D unresolved. The germline CDR1 and CDR2 sequences are SEHNR and FQNEAQ (reference sequence). Trimming took off 3 bases at V and 3 bases at J, with 11 bases between the two ends. This CDR3 comprises 15 residues. CDR3 sequence reads: CASSFLGPSNEKLFF. Here the CDR3 DNA reads TGTGCCAGCAGCTTTCTCGGACCTTCTAATGAAAAACTGTTTTTT.

The V and J genes are TRBV28 and TRBJ2-6; tentative D call: TRBD1 (6 bases). The CDR3 loop spans 16 amino acids. Trimming took off 5 bases at V and 0 bases at J, with 11 bases between the two ends. Germline V gene lookup returns CDR1 MDHEN and CDR2 SYDVKM. Here the CDR3 DNA reads TGTGCCAGCAGTGAGGACAGCCGCTCTGGGGCCAACGTCCTGACTTTC. Amino acid sequence: CASSEDSRSGANVLTF.

The J gene is TRBJ2-7, the V gene TRBV28, with TRBD1 as a possible D gene (5 bases). Per the germline V gene, CDR1 is MDHEN and CDR2 is SYDVKM. Trimming left V 5 bases short and J 0 bases short, with 17 bases between. This CDR3 region has 16 residues. The CDR3, as DNA: TGTGCCAGCAGTATAGGGGTTGGGTTTAGCTCCTACGAGCAGTACTTC. Translation: CASSIGVGFSSYEQYF.

The chain uses TRBV6-6 and TRBJ2-7; the match to TRBD1 covers 9 bases. Germline V CDR1 and CDR2: MNHNY, SVGAGI (reference sequence). V was pared by 4 bases and J by 4 bases, with 8 bases of the junction left unmatched. This CDR3 region has 15 residues. DNA for the CDR3: TGTGCCAGCAGTTGGAGTGCACAGGGGGCGTACGAGCAGTACTTC. Protein sequence: CASSWSAQGAYEQYF.

The rearrangement uses TRBV4-3 and TRBJ2-5; D gene uncertain. Trimming stripped 0 bases from V and 4 bases from J, with 12 bases between. The CDR3 has 15 residues. Germline assignment: CDR1 LGHNA and CDR2 YSLEER. CDR3 protein: CASSQDRWRGETQYF. CDR3 sequence (DNA): TGCGCCAGCAGCCAAGATAGGTGGAGAGGAGAGACCCAGTACTTC.

This chain joins TRBV27 and TRBJ1-4; weak D call: TRBD1 (6 bases). The CDR3 has 13 residues. CDR1 and CDR2 from the germline V gene are MNHEY and SMNVEV (reference sequence). V lost 2 bases to trimming and J lost 8 bases, with 9 bases between them. CDR3 bases: TGTGCCAGCAGTTTAGAGGGGGAAGAAAAACTGTTTTTT. Amino acid sequence: CASSLEGEEKLFF.

This clone was recorded only once. The chain links TRBV28 to TRBJ1-4, with TRBD1 as a possible D gene (5 bases). This CDR3 has 17 amino acids. Germline CDR1 reads MDHEN; CDR2 reads SYDVKM. Trimming cost V 2 bases and J 8 bases, with 21 bases left between them. The CDR3, as DNA: TGTGCCAGCAGTTTAAGGGGAGTTGATTATTTAAAGGAAAAACTGTTTTTT. Its translation is CASSLRGVDYLKEKLFF.

This clone was observed a few times. This chain links TRBV7-3 with TRBJ2-2, with TRBD1 matching 8 bases. Germline V gene sequence: CDR1 SGHTA, CDR2 FQGTGA. V lost 4 bases and J lost 6; bases outside the gene matches: 4. The CDR3 consists of 14 residues. CDR3 coding DNA: TGTGCCAGCAGCTCCACAGGGGGGCCCGGGGAGCTGTTTTTT. As protein: CASSSTGGPGELFF.

This rearrangement joins TRBV4-3 to TRBJ2-1; maybe TRBD1 (5 bases). In germline, CDR1 is LGHNA, CDR2 YSLEER. Trimming stripped 3 bases from V and 6 bases from J, with 12 bases between. CDR3 size: 14 residues. The CDR3 is CASSQATGVNEQFF. The CDR3 DNA sequence: TGCGCCAGCAGCCAGGCAACAGGAGTCAATGAGCAGTTCTTC.

Worth noting for this clone: Other DNA variants within this sample encode the same CDR3. This chain links TRBV19 with TRBJ1-1; no clear D. CDR1 is LNHDA, CDR2 SQIVND, per germline (reference sequence). V dropped 3 bases and J dropped 1 base, with 3 bases sitting between them. The CDR3 is 12 residues long. The CDR3 is CASSIGNTEAFF. The DNA for the CDR3 is TGTGCCAGTAGTATCGGGAACACTGAAGCTTTCTTT.

The chain links TRBV4-3 to TRBJ2-3; 8 bases are a match to TRBD1. Per the germline V gene, CDR1 is LGHNA and CDR2 is YSLEER. The CDR3 length is 14 residues. J gave up 4 bases and V 4 bases, and 4 bases lay outside the gene matches. This CDR3 reads CASSPGQGPDTQYF. The CDR3 nucleotides read TGCGCCAGCAGCCCCGGACAGGGCCCAGATACGCAGTATTTT.

The J gene is TRBJ2-7, the V gene TRBV6-1; no clear D. Germline V gene data show CDR1 as MNHNS and CDR2 as SASEGT. This CDR3 has 14 amino acids. The V and J ends lost 8 bases and 2 bases respectively, with 16 bases between them. CDR3 protein: CASLTGQRTYEQYF. CDR3 nucleotide sequence: TGTGCCAGCCTCACCGGGCAGCGCACCTACGAGCAGTACTTC.

V and J are TRBV4-1 and TRBJ1-1; no firm D call. The CDR3 runs to 13 residues. Per the germline V gene, CDR1 is MGHRA and CDR2 is YSYEKL. The V end lost 4 bases, the J end lost 1 base, and 7 bases lay between the germline ends. The CDR3 sequence is CASSLLGNTEAFF. In DNA form, the CDR3 reads TGCGCCAGCAGCCTTTTAGGGAACACTGAAGCTTTCTTT.

This chain joins TRBV19 and TRBJ1-1; 8 bases agree with TRBD1. The CDR3 has 13 amino acids. Germline V lookup: CDR1 LNHDA, CDR2 SQIVND (reference sequence). J was trimmed by 4 bases and V by 5 bases; bases with no gene match: 3. CDR3 protein: CASSYRGSTEAFF. In DNA form, the CDR3 reads TGTGCCAGTAGTTACAGGGGGAGCACTGAAGCTTTCTTT.

The V gene is TRBV27, the J gene TRBJ2-7; 9 bases are shared with TRBD2. The germline V gene encodes CDR1 MNHEY and CDR2 SMNVEV (reference sequence). V lost 1 base and J lost 1; bases outside the gene matches: 5. CDR3 length: 16 residues. This CDR3 reads CASSLWRGGHSYEQYF. As DNA, the CDR3 is TGTGCCAGCAGTTTATGGCGGGGGGGACATTCCTACGAGCAGTACTTC.

The gene calls are TRBV7-2 and TRBJ2-7, with 9 nucleotides matching TRBD2. CDR1 and CDR2 from the germline V gene are SGHTA and FQGNSA. J gave up 7 bases and V 2 bases, and 9 bases lay outside the gene matches. This CDR3 comprises 15 residues. The DNA for the CDR3 is TGTGCCAGCAGCTTATGGAAGCGGGGGGATGAAGAGCAGTACTTC. This encodes CASSLWKRGDEEQYF.

This chain links TRBV4-1 with TRBJ2-7; 7 nucleotides align to TRBD1. The germline V gene has CDR1 MGHRA and CDR2 YSYEKL. Unmatched junction bases numbered 8, after V lost 4 bases and J lost 2 bases. The CDR3 consists of 15 residues. CDR3 sequence (DNA): TGCGCCAGCAGCCTGGGCTCAGGGGGAACCTACGAGCAGTACTTC. Protein: CASSLGSGGTYEQYF.